This T cell receptor (beta chain) is from a study of cytomegalovirus exposure and HLA in healthy donors. Study results and limitations: There were some public TCRs occurring in many donors, but most TCR sequences were rare. When presence/absence was analysed, sequencing depth was taken to be roughly uniform across donors.

Of note for this clone: The antigen is unknown.

J gave up 2 bases and V 4 bases, and 4 bases lay outside the gene matches. The CDR3 loop spans 15 amino acids. CDR1 and CDR2 (germline): MNHEY, SVGAGI. The PCR had 60 Vbeta and 13 Jbeta primers. The assay was immunoSEQ multiplex PCR, and TCRdb's table has in-frame clones only and misses some. The sample carries 80,000 to 95,000 clones, 86% recorded once. The chain couples TRBV6-5 to TRBJ2-5, with TRBD2 matching over 10 bases. This TCR was sampled from a man aged 30 to 39 in good health and CMV-seropositive. The specimen was PBMCs. In DNA, the CDR3 is TGTGCCAGCAGTTGGAGCGGGAGGGTACAAGAGACCCAGTACTTC. Protein sequence: CASSWSGRVQETQYF.